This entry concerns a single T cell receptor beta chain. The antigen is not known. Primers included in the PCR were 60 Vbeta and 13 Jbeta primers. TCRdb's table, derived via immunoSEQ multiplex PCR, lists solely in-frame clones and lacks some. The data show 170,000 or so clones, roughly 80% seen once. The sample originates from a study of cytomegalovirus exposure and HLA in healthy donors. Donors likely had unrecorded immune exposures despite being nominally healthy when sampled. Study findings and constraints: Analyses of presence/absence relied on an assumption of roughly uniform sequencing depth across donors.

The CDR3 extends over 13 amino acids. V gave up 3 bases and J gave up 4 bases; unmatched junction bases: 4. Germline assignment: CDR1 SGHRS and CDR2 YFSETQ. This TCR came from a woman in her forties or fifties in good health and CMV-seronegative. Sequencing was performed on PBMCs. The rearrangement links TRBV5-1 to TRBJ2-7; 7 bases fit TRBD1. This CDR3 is CASSSKTGYEQYF. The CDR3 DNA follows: TGCGCCAGCAGCTCAAAGACAGGGTACGAGCAGTACTTC. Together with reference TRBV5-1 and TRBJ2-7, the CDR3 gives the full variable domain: KAGVTQTPRYLIKTRGQQVTLSCSPISGHRSVSWYQQTPGQGLQFLFEYFSETQRNKGNFPGRFSGRQFSNSRSEMNVSTLELGDSALYLCASSSKTGYEQYFGPGTRLTVT.